Listed below are T cell receptor beta chains from one sample, sequenced in a study of blood T cell repertoires in COVID-19. Only in-frame clones appear in the TCRdb table, and some are missing; sequencing was by immunoSEQ multiplex PCR. The sample records about 250,000 clones, roughly 85% being singletons. Sequencing was done on a sample of PBMCs or T cells enriched from blood (not recorded which). The receptor source for this set is a woman aged 45 to 65 with acute COVID-19. Each CDR3 is given with its conserved first and last residue. D genes are given only for firm matches. A clone size is listed for some rows: how often the clone was seen (once, few, many), or a class if it is expanded.

cdr3_aa	cdr3_nt	d_call	clone_size	v_call	j_call
CASSLSAGGQETQYF	TGTGCCAGCAGCCTCTCGGCGGGGGGGCAAGAGACCCAGTACTTC	TRBD2	once	TRBV9	TRBJ2-5
CASRSTGGNEQFF	TGTGCCAGTAGATCTACAGGGGGGAATGAGCAGTTCTTC	TRBD1	NA	TRBV19	TRBJ2-1
CASSQEGDYSGNTIYF	TGTGCCAGCAGCCAAGAAGGGGATTACTCTGGAAACACCATATATTTT	NA	once	TRBV3-1/TRBV3-2	TRBJ1-3
CASSVLSTNYGYTF	TGTGCCAGCAGCGTACTCAGTACTAACTATGGCTACACCTTC	NA	NA	TRBV9	TRBJ1-2
CASSHGLSGNTIYF	TGTGCCAGCAGTCACGGACTCTCTGGAAACACCATATATTTT	NA	NA	TRBV6-2/TRBV6-3	TRBJ1-3
CAISDGQVNEQYF	TGTGCCATCAGTGATGGTCAGGTTAACGAGCAGTACTTC	NA	few	TRBV10-3	TRBJ2-7
CASSLKSGNGYTF	TGTGCCAGCAGTTTAAAGTCAGGGAACGGCTACACCTTC	NA	NA	TRBV12-3/TRBV12-4	TRBJ1-2
CASTLALTSGEESPTKETQYF	TGCGCCAGCACCCTCGCTCTGACTAGCGGGGAAGAGAGCCCGACGAAAGAGACCCAGTACTTC	TRBD2	NA	TRBV23-1	TRBJ2-5
CANRGQGASPLHF	TGTGCCAACCGGGGACAGGGGGCTTCACCCCTCCACTTT	TRBD1	NA	TRBV2	TRBJ1-6
CASSPLRTGSRNGYTF	TGCGCCAGCAGCCCCCTTAGGACAGGGTCGAGGAATGGCTACACCTTC	TRBD1	NA	TRBV5-1	TRBJ1-2
CASSQGRDTDTQYF	TGTGCCAGCAGCCAAGGGCGGGACACAGATACGCAGTATTTT	NA	NA	TRBV3-1/TRBV3-2	TRBJ2-3
CASSHRDSIFQPQHF	TGCGCCAGCAGCCACCGGGACAGTATTTTTCAGCCCCAGCATTTT	TRBD1	NA	TRBV4-1	TRBJ1-5
CASSSYGAQGDGYTF	TGTGCCAGCAGCTCCTATGGGGCCCAGGGGGATGGCTACACCTTC	TRBD1	NA	TRBV7-2	TRBJ1-2
CASSFRQANEKLFF	TGTGCCAGCAGCTTCCGACAGGCTAATGAAAAACTGTTTTTT	NA	few	TRBV7-2	TRBJ1-4
CASSIRRELGGYTF	TGTGCCAGTAGTATACGACGGGAGCTTGGTGGCTACACCTTC	NA	NA	TRBV19	TRBJ1-2
CASSYRRREGHYGYTF	TGTGCCAGCAGTTACAGGAGGAGGGAAGGTCACTATGGCTACACCTTC	NA	NA	TRBV6-5	TRBJ1-2
CASSLDYRATNEKLFF	TGCGCCAGCAGCTTGGACTACAGGGCAACTAATGAAAAACTGTTTTTT	NA	NA	TRBV5-1	TRBJ1-4
CASSQVRGPSSGNTIYF	TGTGCCAGCAGCCAAGTGCGGGGGCCAAGCTCTGGAAACACCATATATTTT	NA	NA	TRBV3-1/TRBV3-2	TRBJ1-3
CASSPRGGQNYGYTF	TGTGCCAGTAGCCCCCGAGGAGGGCAGAACTATGGCTACACCTTC	NA	once	TRBV19	TRBJ1-2
CAWSKEDPGQGDEQYF	TGTGCCTGGAGTAAAGAGGACCCGGGACAGGGAGACGAGCAGTACTTC	TRBD1	once	TRBV30	TRBJ2-7
CASRLLGGEIRTDTQYF	TGTGCCAGCAGACTACTTGGAGGGGAAATCCGCACAGATACGCAGTATTTT	NA	NA	TRBV2	TRBJ2-3
CASSRLGTEAFGYTF	TGTGCCAGCAGCCGCCTCGGGACAGAGGCTTTTGGCTACACCTTC	TRBD1	NA	TRBV5-6	TRBJ1-2
CASSLTRQVNNGYTF	TGTGCCAGCAGCTTAACCCGACAGGTTAATAATGGCTACACCTTC	NA	NA	TRBV7-2	TRBJ1-2
CASSPLLGRDNTGELFF	TGTGCCAGCTCACCTCTACTCGGACGGGATAACACCGGGGAGCTGTTTTTT	NA	NA	TRBV18	TRBJ2-2
CASSQAGVAGGTQYF	TGTGCCAGCAGCCAAGCGGGGGTAGCAGGGGGTACGCAGTATTTT	NA	NA	TRBV4-2	TRBJ2-3
CASSGHRDTEAFF	TGTGCCAGCAGCGGGCACAGGGATACTGAAGCTTTCTTT	NA	NA	TRBV7-6	TRBJ1-1
CASSLGVYGYTF	TGTGCCAGCAGCTTAGGCGTCTACGGCTACACCTTC	NA	once	TRBV7-2	TRBJ1-2
CASSQERRNEQFF	TGTGCCAGCAGCCAAGAACGCAGGAATGAGCAGTTCTTC	NA	once	TRBV4-2	TRBJ2-1
CASTRDRVVSTEAFF	TGTGCCAGCACCAGGGACAGGGTGGTGAGCACTGAAGCTTTCTTT	TRBD1	NA	TRBV7-2	TRBJ1-1
CASSPPSHETEAFF	TGTGCCAGCTCACCACCGTCCCACGAGACTGAAGCTTTCTTT	NA	NA	TRBV18	TRBJ1-1
CAWRGGSGQAGELFF	TGTGCCTGGAGGGGGGGATCCGGACAGGCCGGGGAGCTGTTTTTT	NA	NA	TRBV30	TRBJ2-2
CASSLARGEDYGYTF	TGTGCCAGCAGCTTAGCCCGGGGTGAGGACTATGGCTACACCTTC	NA	many	TRBV7-8	TRBJ1-2
CASSIGVLARQPQHF	TGTGCCAGTAGTATTGGGGTTCTAGCTCGGCAGCCCCAGCATTTT	NA	NA	TRBV19	TRBJ1-5
CASSQAPSGGTDTQYF	TGCGCCAGCAGCCAAGCGCCTAGCGGGGGCACAGATACGCAGTATTTT	TRBD2	NA	TRBV4-3	TRBJ2-3
CASSLGLAGSTDTQYF	TGCGCCAGCAGCTTGGGGCTAGCGGGTAGCACAGATACGCAGTATTTT	TRBD2	NA	TRBV5-1	TRBJ2-3
CASSELGGEKQPQHF	TGTGCCAGCAGTGAATTGGGAGGGGAGAAACAGCCCCAGCATTTT	NA	NA	TRBV2	TRBJ1-5
CASSLVPVRNGYTF	TGTGCCAGCAGCTTAGTGCCGGTGAGGAATGGCTACACCTTC	NA	few	TRBV7-2	TRBJ1-2